What follows describes a single T cell receptor beta chain. What it binds is not known. It was with 60 Vbeta and 13 Jbeta primers that the PCR ran. The assay was immunoSEQ multiplex PCR, and TCRdb's table has in-frame clones only and misses some. The table includes under 200,000 clones, roughly 77% detected once. The data stem from a study of cytomegalovirus exposure and HLA in healthy donors. Study-level points and caveats: Among donors in an Asian-associated ancestry cluster, a later analysis reportedly found fewer N-insertions than the roughly 700-donor mean. The records held CMV serostatus as the only immune exposure information.

The sequenced sample consisted of PBMCs. The receptor was derived from a male donor in good health and CMV-seropositive.

This CDR3 is CASSFLTRGGTYEQYF. The CDR3 coding sequence is TGTGCCAGCAGTTTTCTTACGCGGGGGGGGACCTACGAGCAGTACTTC. This chain links TRBV21-1 with TRBJ2-7; no DNA check was done on the table's D call, TRBD2. TRBV21-1 is flagged as a pseudogene. The CDR3 is made up of 16 amino acids.